These T cell receptor beta chains were read from a single sample in a study of identifying expanded T cells in peripheral blood. The data were produced by immunoSEQ multiplex PCR, yet TCRdb's version contains in-frame clones alone and is incomplete. The sample shows about 110,000 clones, roughly 90% of them seen only once. Material for sequencing was blood. The source of these receptors is a person aged 18 to 75 in good health. The CDR3 runs from the conserved cysteine through the conserved F or W. A D gene is named only where the DNA matches it firmly. The listing skips clone size in some rows; elsewhere it reads once, few, many or a size class.

V,size,D,J,CDR3,DNA
TRBV6-5,-,-,TRBJ2-7,CASSFSGGPYEQYF,TGTGCCAGCAGTTTCTCGGGCGGTCCCTACGAGCAGTACTTC
TRBV11-1,once,TRBD2,TRBJ2-5,CASSLGGLAGEIETQYF,TGTGCCAGCAGCTTGGGCGGGCTAGCGGGGGAGATAGAGACCCAGTACTTC
TRBV11-2,-,-,TRBJ2-7,CASSRDSLGYEQYF,TGTGCCAGCTCAAGGGACTCGTTGGGTTACGAGCAGTACTTC
TRBV28,-,-,TRBJ1-2,CASSLPGYGYTF,TGTGCCAGCAGTTTACCTGGTTATGGCTACACCTTC
TRBV7-2,-,TRBD1,TRBJ2-7,CASSPRTGGYEQYF,TGTGCCAGCAGCCCGCGGACAGGGGGGTACGAGCAGTACTTC
TRBV6-5,-,TRBD2,TRBJ2-1,CASSYSLAGGSNEQFF,TGTGCCAGCAGTTACTCCCTAGCGGGGGGTTCTAATGAGCAGTTCTTC
TRBV15,-,TRBD1,TRBJ2-1,CATSRERTGSYNEQFF,TGTGCCACCAGCAGAGAGAGGACAGGCTCCTACAATGAGCAGTTCTTC
TRBV28,-,-,TRBJ2-5,CASSLYGTVQETQYF,TGTGCCAGCAGTTTGTATGGGACCGTGCAAGAGACCCAGTACTTC
TRBV6-1,-,TRBD2,TRBJ2-3,CASRGLAASTDTQYF,TGTGCCAGCAGGGGACTAGCTGCTAGCACAGATACGCAGTATTTT
TRBV30,-,-,TRBJ1-5,CAWSVGGASNQPQHF,TGTGCCTGGAGTGTTGGGGGGGCTAGCAATCAGCCCCAGCATTTT
TRBV28,-,-,TRBJ2-1,CASAAEAPNEQFF,TGTGCCAGCGCCGCCGAAGCCCCCAATGAGCAGTTCTTC
TRBV7-2,-,-,TRBJ2-5,CASQSWETQYF,TGTGCCAGTCAGAGTTGGGAGACCCAGTACTTC
TRBV6-6,-,TRBD1,TRBJ2-5,CASSYGQGTETQYF,TGTGCCAGCAGCTACGGACAGGGCACGGAGACCCAGTACTTC
TRBV2,-,-,TRBJ2-7,CASSEGADLRAEQYF,TGTGCCAGCAGTGAAGGCGCAGACCTTAGGGCCGAGCAGTACTTC
TRBV2,-,TRBD2,TRBJ2-7,CASSEAGGLVLSSYEQYF,TGTGCCAGCAGTGAAGCAGGGGGACTAGTCCTTAGCTCCTACGAGCAGTACTTC
TRBV23-1,-,TRBD1,TRBJ2-7,CASSLRTGAYEQYF,TGCGCCAGCAGTCTTAGGACAGGGGCCTACGAGCAGTACTTC